The clone carrying this T cell receptor beta chain has at least ten counts. Its specificity is unknown. This CDR3 comprises 13 residues. The germline V and J ends were trimmed by 4 bases and 9 bases, with 15 bases remaining between them. Germline V lookup: CDR1 SGHDN, CDR2 FVKESK. Unsorted libraries came from 2 million PBMCs stored at -80 °C. The source of the sample is a study of neurological immune-mediated disorders. Study outcomes and limitations: The study found the most TCR clonal expansion in HTLV-1-associated myelopathy and the least in multiple sclerosis, below healthy controls. Phylogenetic grouping assigned the repertoires of 18 of 34 multiple sclerosis patients to a single related-CDR3 cluster, representing a possible signature.

The cDNA came from 5'RACE, which used 10-nucleotide random UMIs. TCRdb recomputed calls from the 5' RACE reads with MiXCR, one row per CDR3 protein. This sample has approximately 90,000 distinct CDR3 sequences, with 3% to 4% found just once. The sequence derives from a woman aged 18-35 years with multiple sclerosis. The chain joins TRBV14 to TRBJ1-2; D possibly corresponds to TRBD1 (6 bases). The material sequenced was PBMCs. CDR3 sequence reads: CASSPRQDLRYTF. As DNA, the CDR3 is TGTGCCAGCAGCCCGAGACAGGATCTACGCTACACCTTC.